This TCR beta chain derives from a study of blood T cells in healthy people across ages. The study's findings and limits: For the donors, CMV status was unknown and possibly confounded expanded clonotype changes. A greater number of naive CD4+ cells and higher diversity distinguished long-lived donors from aged donors.

A J-beta primer mix and a sample-barcoded 5' primer were used in a second PCR of roughly 7 to 12 cycles. Tags on each cDNA molecule came from a template-switch adaptor with 12 random nucleotides. TCRdb ran MiXCR on the 5' RACE reads and lists one entry per CDR3 protein. The repertoire holds about 1.7 million distinct CDR3 sequences, roughly 27% seen once, with 7.7% in the top ten. The CDR3 sequence is 14 residues long. The V gene's germline CDR1 is SGHRS and CDR2 YFSETQ. Trimming took 1 base from V and 15 from J, leaving 20 bases between them. Only a few counts were recorded for this clonotype. Its antigen is not known.

This chain joins TRBV5-1 and TRBJ2-4; no firm D call. The source material was blood. The source is a woman in her 30s in good health. The CDR3 coding sequence is TGCGCCAGCAGCTTGCTGCTAGATGGAGATACGCGGTACTTC. This codes for CASSLLLDGDTRYF.